This is a list of T cell receptor beta chains from one sample in a study of blood T cells in healthy people across ages. MiXCR, applied by TCRdb to the 5' RACE reads, yields one record per CDR3 protein. Here the sample spans hundreds of thousands of distinct CDR3 sequences, around half being singletons. The sequenced sample consisted of blood. The receptors were gathered from a woman in her sixties or seventies in good health. Each CDR3 is given with its conserved first and last residue. Fields, in order: CDR3 length, clone size, V gene, D gene, J gene, CDR3 protein, CDR3 DNA. D genes are given only for firm matches. Clone size, where shown, is once, few, many, or a class for clones that have expanded.

>15|NA|TRBV24-1|NA|TRBJ2-2
CATSGTSPNTGELFF
TGTGCCACCAGCGGGACAAGCCCGAACACCGGGGAGCTGTTTTTT
>16|once|TRBV6-1|NA|TRBJ2-1
CASSEGMPAGSYEQFF
TGTGCCAGCAGTGAAGGGATGCCGGCGGGCTCCTACGAGCAGTTCTTC
>15|NA|TRBV5-1|TRBD2|TRBJ2-7
CASSLAGRARGEQYF
TGCGCCAGCAGCTTGGCCGGGAGGGCCCGCGGCGAGCAGTACTTC
>13|few|TRBV20-1|TRBD2|TRBJ2-7
CSALAGDSYEQYF
TGCAGCGCACTAGCGGGAGATTCCTACGAGCAGTACTTC
>13|NA|TRBV20-1|NA|TRBJ2-1
CSARETGLHEQFF
TGCAGTGCTAGAGAGACGGGACTCCATGAGCAGTTCTTC
>14|NA|TRBV20-1|NA|TRBJ1-1
CSAQSGTMNTEAFF
TGCAGTGCTCAGAGTGGCACCATGAACACTGAAGCTTTCTTT
>16|NA|TRBV20-1|NA|TRBJ1-5
CSARPFRGPSNQPQHF
TGCAGTGCCAGACCCTTTCGGGGGCCTAGCAATCAGCCCCAGCATTTT
>15|few|TRBV12-3/TRBV12-4|TRBD1|TRBJ2-6
CASGTGLSGANVLTF
TGTGCCAGCGGGACAGGGCTCTCTGGGGCCAACGTCCTGACTTTC
>13|few|TRBV6-5|NA|TRBJ1-6
CASSSVYNSPLHF
TGTGCCAGCAGTTCAGTGTATAATTCACCCCTCCACTTT
>14|NA|TRBV2|NA|TRBJ1-1
CASSDVDLNTEAFF
TGTGCCAGCAGTGATGTAGATCTGAACACTGAAGCTTTCTTT
>16|NA|TRBV29-1|NA|TRBJ2-7
CSVEVGQGRGSYEQYF
TGCAGCGTTGAAGTGGGGCAGGGTCGGGGCTCCTACGAGCAGTACTTC
>15|few|TRBV7-8|NA|TRBJ2-7
CASSLAQGPSYEQYF
TGTGCCAGCAGCTTAGCTCAGGGACCCTCCTACGAGCAGTACTTC
>13|NA|TRBV29-1|NA|TRBJ2-6
CSVGTSGANVLTF
TGCAGCGTGGGTACCTCTGGGGCCAACGTCCTGACTTTC